The clone carrying this TCR beta chain has only a few counts. Its antigen is not known. Germline lookup yields CDR1 LGHNA and CDR2 YNFKEQ. The CDR3 covers 18 residues. V lost 5 bases and J lost 2; bases outside the gene matches: 12. Amplification of TCR beta CDR3 regions was performed using RNA transcripts as template. The HTBI primer set served for first-round RT-PCR of the TCR CDR3. TCRdb reprocessed the multiplex PCR reads via MiXCR and lists one record per CDR3 protein. Seen here are about 290,000 distinct CDR3 sequences, roughly an eighth observed once, and the top ten hold 7% to 9%. Graves' hyperthyroidism was deemed stable given no ophthalmopathy progression within 18 months. The sample is drawn from a study of T cells in Graves' hyperthyroidism and ophthalmopathy. Whole-study results and caveats: Ophthalmopathy was told apart from stable hyperthyroidism by a 13 V-J model. Expanded thyroid clonotypes (above 0.001) were mostly also found in blood.

Sequenced: blood. The sequence was obtained from a woman in her 40s with Graves' hyperthyroidism. The chain couples TRBV4-2 to TRBJ1-6; 7 bases match TRBD1. The CDR3 spells CASSETSGTVPYNSPLHF. The CDR3 DNA reads as TGTGCCAGCAGCGAAACTTCCGGGACAGTTCCCTATAATTCACCCCTCCACTTT.